The entry that follows covers one T cell receptor (beta chain) sequence. This sample is drawn from a study of blood T cell repertoires in COVID-19. The CDR3 loop spans 13 amino acids. The V and J ends lost 1 base and 4 bases respectively, with 5 bases between them. Germline V lookup: CDR1 SGHTA, CDR2 FQGNSA. As processed by the authors: Estimation of nucleated cell counts was performed using reference gene primer amplification. Profiling relied on immunoSEQ multiplex PCR, and the TCRdb table lists in-frame clones only, not all of them. V and J calls and clone size are those listed in that table; D and trimming were worked out from the DNA. Of roughly 140,000 clones in the sample, approximately 90% were seen once.

Sequencing was done on a sample of peripheral blood. This rearrangement joins TRBV7-2 to TRBJ1-3; unclear D gene. This TCR was sampled from a human donor in a cohort sampled during active COVID-19. The CDR3 region has the DNA TGTGCCAGCAGCTTAGGCAGGGGAAACACCATATATTTT. Translating it yields CASSLGRGNTIYF.